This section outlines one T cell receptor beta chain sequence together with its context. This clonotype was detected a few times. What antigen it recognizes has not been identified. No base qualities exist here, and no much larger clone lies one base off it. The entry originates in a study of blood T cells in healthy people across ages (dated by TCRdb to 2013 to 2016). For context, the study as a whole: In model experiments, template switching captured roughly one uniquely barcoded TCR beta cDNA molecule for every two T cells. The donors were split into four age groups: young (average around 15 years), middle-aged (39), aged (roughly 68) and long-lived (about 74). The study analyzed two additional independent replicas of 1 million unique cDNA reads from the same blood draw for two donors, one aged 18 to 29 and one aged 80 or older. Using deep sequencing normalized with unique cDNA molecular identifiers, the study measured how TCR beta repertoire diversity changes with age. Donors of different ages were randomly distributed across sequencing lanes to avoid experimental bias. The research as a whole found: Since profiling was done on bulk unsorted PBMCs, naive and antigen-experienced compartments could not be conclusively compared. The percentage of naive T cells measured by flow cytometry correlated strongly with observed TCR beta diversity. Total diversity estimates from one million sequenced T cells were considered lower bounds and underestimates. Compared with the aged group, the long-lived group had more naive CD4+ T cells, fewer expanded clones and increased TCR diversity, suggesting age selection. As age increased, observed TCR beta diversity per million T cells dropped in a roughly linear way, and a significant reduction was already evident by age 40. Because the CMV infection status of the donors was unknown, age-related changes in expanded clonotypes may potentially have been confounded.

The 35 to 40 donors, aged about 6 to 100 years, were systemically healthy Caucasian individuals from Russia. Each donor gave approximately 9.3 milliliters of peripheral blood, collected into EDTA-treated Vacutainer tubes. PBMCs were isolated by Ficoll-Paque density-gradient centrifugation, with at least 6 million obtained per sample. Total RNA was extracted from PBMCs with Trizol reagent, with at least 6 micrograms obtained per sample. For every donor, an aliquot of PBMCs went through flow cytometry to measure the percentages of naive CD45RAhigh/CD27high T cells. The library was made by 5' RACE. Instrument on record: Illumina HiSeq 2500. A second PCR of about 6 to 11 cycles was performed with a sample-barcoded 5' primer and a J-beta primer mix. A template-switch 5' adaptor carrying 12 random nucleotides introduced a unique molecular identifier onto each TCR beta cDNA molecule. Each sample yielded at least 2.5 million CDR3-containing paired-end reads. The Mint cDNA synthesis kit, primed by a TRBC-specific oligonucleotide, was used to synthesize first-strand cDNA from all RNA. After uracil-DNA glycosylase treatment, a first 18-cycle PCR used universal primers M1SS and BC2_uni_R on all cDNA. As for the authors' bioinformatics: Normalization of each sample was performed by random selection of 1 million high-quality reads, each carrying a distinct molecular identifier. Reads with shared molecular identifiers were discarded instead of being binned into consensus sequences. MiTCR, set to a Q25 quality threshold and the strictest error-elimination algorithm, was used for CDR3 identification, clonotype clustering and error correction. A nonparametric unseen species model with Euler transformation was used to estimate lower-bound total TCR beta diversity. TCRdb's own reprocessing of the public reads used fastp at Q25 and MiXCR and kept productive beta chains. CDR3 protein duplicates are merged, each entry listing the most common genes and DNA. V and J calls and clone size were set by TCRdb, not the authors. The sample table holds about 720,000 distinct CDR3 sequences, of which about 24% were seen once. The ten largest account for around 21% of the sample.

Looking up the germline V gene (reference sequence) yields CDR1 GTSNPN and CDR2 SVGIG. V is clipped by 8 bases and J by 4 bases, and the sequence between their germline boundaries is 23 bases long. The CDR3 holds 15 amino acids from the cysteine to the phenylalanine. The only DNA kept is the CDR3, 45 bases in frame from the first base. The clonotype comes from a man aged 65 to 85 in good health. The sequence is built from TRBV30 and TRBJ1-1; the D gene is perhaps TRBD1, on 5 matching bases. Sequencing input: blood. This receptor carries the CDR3 CARFGRRQNITEAFF. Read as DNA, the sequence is TGTGCCCGTTTTGGTCGGAGACAGAATATCACTGAAGCTTTCTTT.